This T cell receptor beta chain appears in the sequencing data of a study of blood T cell repertoires in COVID-19. The germline V gene encodes CDR1 SGHDT and CDR2 YYEEEE. V gave up 3 bases and J gave up 4 bases, with 15 bases separating them. This CDR3 is built from 15 residues. Study processing details: Estimated nucleated cell counts came from reference gene primer amplification. Using immunoSEQ multiplex PCR, the repertoire was profiled, and TCRdb retains in-frame clones only, with some absent. V, J and clone size are those of that table, while D and trimming were read from the DNA. The table lists 80,000 to 130,000 clones, approximately 90% of them singletons.

Input material: peripheral blood. The genes are TRBV5-6 and TRBJ2-3; D not resolved. The TCR was taken from a man in his 60s with acute or convalescent COVID-19. The CDR3 DNA reads as TGTGCCAGCAGCTCGAACCTCGGTAGTGCAGATACGCAGTATTTT. Its protein is CASSSNLGSADTQYF.